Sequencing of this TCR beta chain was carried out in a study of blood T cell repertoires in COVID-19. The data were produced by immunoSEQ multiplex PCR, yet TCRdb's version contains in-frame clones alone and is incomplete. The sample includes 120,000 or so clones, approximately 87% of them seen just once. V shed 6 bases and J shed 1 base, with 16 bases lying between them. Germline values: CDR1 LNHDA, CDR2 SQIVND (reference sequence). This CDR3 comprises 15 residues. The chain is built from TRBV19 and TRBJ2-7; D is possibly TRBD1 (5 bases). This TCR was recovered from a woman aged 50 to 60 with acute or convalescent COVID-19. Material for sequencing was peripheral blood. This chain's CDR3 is CASRAKGLLSYEQYF. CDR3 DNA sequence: TGTGCCAGTAGGGCAAAGGGGCTACTTTCCTACGAGCAGTACTTC.